The TCR beta chain described here comes from a study of T cells after yellow fever vaccination. Study in general: The fractions with low cell numbers were processed using SMART-Seq v4 Ultra Low Input. Study results and caveats: The presence of abundant clonotypes contaminating from the bulk population was possible in FACS-sorted repertoires. Faster peaking, at day 5 versus 15, marked a secondary response that was weaker.

The germline CDR1 and CDR2 sequences are MGHDK and SYGVNS. This CDR3 region has 14 residues. The germline V and J ends were trimmed by 1 base and 3 bases, with 8 bases remaining between them. For TCR, cDNA came from 5'RACE template switching, which added a universal primer site and UMIs. A single record per CDR3 protein comes from TCRdb applying MiXCR to the 5' RACE reads. Among 300,000 to 450,000 distinct CDR3 sequences listed, about 7.8% were seen once. In regard to this clonotype: Its antigen is unidentified.

This chain connects TRBV25-1 to TRBJ2-3; no clear D gene. The material sequenced was PBMCs, taken around 45 days after the first yellow fever vaccination. The receptor's source is a man aged 18 to 35 who received the YFV17D yellow fever vaccine. DNA of the CDR3: TGTGCCAGCAGTGAATTTAGCCTTACAGATACGCAGTATTTT. Translating gives CASSEFSLTDTQYF. Full variable domain (rest looked up from reference TRBV25-1 and TRBJ2-3): EADIYQTPRYLVIGTGKKITLECSQTMGHDKMYWYQQDPGMELHLIHYSYGVNSTEKGDLSSESTVSRIRTEHFPLTLESARPSHTSQYLCASSEFSLTDTQYFGPGTRLTVL.